The entry below describes one T cell receptor beta chain. This specimen includes other DNA sequences encoding the same CDR3. The data derive from a study of blood T cell repertoires in COVID-19. Unmatched junction bases numbered 9, after V lost 5 bases and J lost 5 bases. The CDR3 has 16 amino acids. Per germline, CDR1 MDHEN and CDR2 SYDVKM. The assay was immunoSEQ multiplex PCR, and TCRdb's table has in-frame clones only and misses some. In the table there are around 240,000 clones, over 75% of which are singletons. The rearrangement joins TRBV28 to TRBJ2-2; 9 bases fit TRBD1. Material: PBMCs or T cells enriched from blood (not recorded which). This TCR was recovered from a woman between 50 and 59 years old who had recovered from COVID-19. Here the CDR3 reads CASSPTGTGRTGELFF. The CDR3, as DNA: TGTGCCAGCAGTCCTACCGGGACAGGGAGAACCGGGGAGCTGTTTTTT. Filled out from reference TRBV28 and TRBJ2-2, the complete variable domain reads DVKVTQSSRYLVKRTGEKVFLECVQDMDHENMFWYRQDPGLGLRLIYFSYDVKMKEKGDIPEGYSVSREKKERFSLILESASTNQTSMYLCASSPTGTGRTGELFFGEGSRLTVL.